The clone carrying this T cell receptor beta chain turned up a few times. The authors' processing: Reference gene primer amplification in the assay estimated nucleated cell counts. TCRdb's table, derived via immunoSEQ multiplex PCR, lists solely in-frame clones and lacks some. V and J calls and clone size come straight from that table; D and trimming were deduced from the DNA. The sample has tens of thousands of clones; about four fifths are singletons. The data were taken from a study of blood T cell repertoires in COVID-19. Whole-study context: Samples taken during acute and convalescent COVID-19 were collected in the United States, Italy and Spain. The analysed material was cDNA or gDNA that came from T cells, B-cell-depleted T cells, or PBMCs.

V lost 6 bases and J 9 bases, leaving 21 bases between the germline ends. The CDR3 length is 15 residues. CDR1 is WNHNN, CDR2 SYGVQD, per germline (reference sequence). The sequenced sample was peripheral blood. This sequence joins TRBV10-1 and TRBJ2-1; weak D call: TRBD2 (5 bases). The TCR sequence derives from a human donor in a cohort sampled during active COVID-19. The CDR3 bases are TGCGCCAGCAGCCCCTTTCGCGGAGGCACCCCTGAGCAGTTCTTC. It encodes CASSPFRGGTPEQFF.